These 21 T cell receptor beta chains were sequenced from one sample in a study of blood T cell repertoires in COVID-19. Data came from immunoSEQ multiplex PCR; TCRdb stores just in-frame clones and leaves some out. The sample carries about 130,000 clones, about 89% recorded once. Material for sequencing was peripheral blood. These TCRs come from a man in his forties or fifties with active or convalescent COVID-19.

The chain uses TRBV2 and TRBJ1-5; TRBD1 aligns across 7 bases. CDR1 and CDR2 (germline): SNHLY, FYNNEI. The CDR3 runs 15 residues. The junction had 7 bases not matched to a gene; V was cut back by 8 bases and J by 0 bases. The DNA of the CDR3 is TGTGCCAGCGACCGTCAGGGGGATAGCAATCAGCCCCAGCATTTT. This encodes CASDRQGDSNQPQHF.

The rearrangement links TRBV24-1 to TRBJ1-5; D might be TRBD1 (5 bases). Trimming pared 3 bases from V and 6 bases from J, leaving 11 bases between. The germline V gene has CDR1 KGHDR and CDR2 SFDVKD. The CDR3 length is 14 residues. CDR3 sequence: CATSDGGGIQPQHF. Written as DNA, the CDR3 is TGTGCCACCAGTGATGGGGGGGGGATTCAGCCCCAGCATTTT.

This clone was seen only once. The CDR3 nucleotides read TGTGCCAGTAGTATTTCTAGCGGGGGGCCCAATGAGCAGTTCTTC. This translates into CASSISSGGPNEQFF. The chain is built from TRBV19 and TRBJ2-1, with 11 bases identical to TRBD2. V trimming: 3 bases; J trimming: 6 bases; junction bases outside the gene matches: 4. Germline CDR1 is LNHDA and CDR2 is SQIVND (reference sequence). This CDR3 comprises 15 residues.

The gene calls are TRBV7-7 and TRBJ1-5; D is unclear. This CDR3 contains 14 residues. Per the germline V gene, CDR1 is SSHAT and CDR2 is FNYEAQ (reference sequence). Trimming cost V 1 base and J 5 bases, with 9 bases left between them. CDR3 nucleotide sequence: TGTGCCAGCAGCTTAGGGGAGTTGCATCAGCCCCAGCATTTT. Protein sequence: CASSLGELHQPQHF.

This sequence joins TRBV6-2 or TRBV6-3 and TRBJ1-1; D gene uncertain. Germline V lookup: CDR1 MNHEY, CDR2 SVGEGT. This CDR3 region has 17 residues. The V gene lost 0 bases and the J gene lost 5 bases, with 19 bases spanning the gap. CDR3 region: CASSYSTQLTLRTEAFF. CDR3 DNA sequence: TGTGCCAGCAGTTACTCGACACAGCTGACCCTTCGTACTGAAGCTTTCTTT.

CDR3 in amino acids: CASSEAGTAIIYSNQPQHF. The CDR3 DNA reads as TGTGCCAGCAGCGAAGCCGGGACAGCGATAATTTATAGCAATCAGCCCCAGCATTTT. The chain links TRBV6-2 or TRBV6-3 to TRBJ1-5; 7 nucleotides agree with TRBD1. Trimming took 6 bases from V and 0 from J; bases not matched to a gene: 17. Germline CDR1 reads MNHEY; CDR2 reads SVGEGT. The CDR3 sequence is 19 residues long.

This clone was found once. The chain couples TRBV7-6 to TRBJ2-3, with 7 bases fitting TRBD2. Per the germline V gene, CDR1 is SGHVS and CDR2 is FNYEAQ. With 2 bases clipped from V and 4 bases from J, the junction kept 9 bases outside the gene matches. The CDR3 consists of 16 residues. In DNA, the CDR3 is TGTGCCAGCAGCTTAAGGGCAGGGAGGGGCGCAGATACGCAGTATTTT. It yields the protein CASSLRAGRGADTQYF.

This clone was detected ten times or more. The chain links TRBV19 to TRBJ2-1; 12 bases line up with TRBD2. Trimming at V came to 5 bases and at J to 3 bases, leaving 11 bases not matched to a gene. CDR3 length: 18 residues. Germline V lookup: CDR1 LNHDA, CDR2 SQIVND (reference sequence). For the CDR3, the DNA is TGTGCCAGTAGTCTAGGACTAGCGGGACCCGGGAGCTACAATGAGCAGTTCTTC. Amino acids: CASSLGLAGPGSYNEQFF.

The genes are TRBV5-1 and TRBJ2-5; 14 nucleotides line up with TRBD2. CDR1 SGHRS and CDR2 YFSETQ come from the germline V gene. The V and J ends lost 0 bases and 4 bases, in that order; junction bases with no gene match: 2. There are 16 residues in the CDR3. The CDR3 loop is CASSLAGTSGGETQYF. CDR3 nucleotide sequence: TGCGCCAGCAGCTTGGCCGGGACTAGCGGGGGAGAGACCCAGTACTTC.

The chain joins TRBV28 to TRBJ1-2; D may be TRBD1 (5 bases). V lost 2 bases, J lost 7 bases, and 8 bases lay in between. From germline, CDR1 is MDHEN and CDR2 SYDVKM. The CDR3 has 12 amino acids. For the CDR3, the DNA is TGTGCCAGCAGTTTAGGGGGAGGTGGCTACACCTTC. It encodes CASSLGGGGYTF.

V gene TRBV10-2 combines with J gene TRBJ2-7; 9 nucleotides agree with TRBD1. With V trimmed by 6 bases and J by 3 bases, 6 bases remained unmatched. The CDR3 loop spans 14 amino acids. Germline loops: CDR1 WSHSY, CDR2 SAAADI. CDR3: CASSAGTGYYEQYF. In DNA form, the CDR3 reads TGCGCCAGCAGCGCCGGGACAGGGTACTACGAGCAGTACTTC.

V usage is TRBV3-1 (or the pseudogene TRBV3-2) and J usage is TRBJ2-4, with no clear D. The CDR3 is made up of 11 amino acids. Trimming shortened V by 8 bases and J by 2 bases, and 4 bases separated the two germline ends. CDR1 is LGHDT and CDR2 is YNNKEL in the germline V gene (reference sequence). CDR3 DNA sequence: TGTGCCAGCTCTACCAAAAACATTCAGTACTTC. Encoded protein: CASSTKNIQYF.

This CDR3 is CASSLGTGYTYEQYF. The CDR3 DNA reads as TGTGCCAGCAGCTTGGGTACAGGCTATACCTACGAGCAGTACTTC. The V and J genes are TRBV11-2 and TRBJ2-7; weak D call: TRBD1 (5 bases). The CDR3 is made up of 15 amino acids. Between the trimmed V and J ends, which lost 3 bases and 2 bases, there was a span of 14 bases. CDR1 is SGHAT and CDR2 is FQNNGV in the germline V gene.

This CDR3 reads CASSFAAGVYEQYF. The CDR3 bases are TGTGCCAGCAGTTTCGCAGCGGGGGTATACGAGCAGTACTTC. V is TRBV6-6 and J is TRBJ2-7; 8 bases align to TRBD2. There are 14 residues in the CDR3. Germline assignment: CDR1 MNHNY and CDR2 SVGAGI (reference sequence). The J segment lost 4 bases and the V segment lost 4 bases, leaving 6 bases of the junction unmatched.

The V and J genes are TRBV6-5 and TRBJ1-4; 7 bases map to TRBD1. The CDR3 runs to 15 residues. Germline assignment: CDR1 MNHEY and CDR2 SVGAGI. Trimming cost V 5 bases and J 5 bases; bases outside gene matches: 8. The CDR3 loop is CASSPHRGENEKLFF. The CDR3 coding sequence is TGTGCCAGCAGTCCCCACAGGGGAGAGAATGAAAAACTGTTTTTT.

This sequence joins TRBV9 and TRBJ1-6; D remains unclear. Germline V gives CDR1 SGDLS, CDR2 YYNGEE. The CDR3 has 16 amino acids. Trimming removed 4 bases from V and 2 bases from J, with 13 bases in between. The CDR3 loop is CASSPSGSTYNSPLHF. The CDR3 region has the DNA TGTGCCAGCAGCCCCTCCGGGAGCACCTATAATTCACCCCTCCACTTT.

The chain joins TRBV5-6 to TRBJ2-3, with TRBD2 as a possible D gene (7 bases). CDR1 is SGHDT and CDR2 is YYEEEE in the germline V gene. The CDR3 has 15 residues. V was cut by 4 bases and J by 1 base, with 13 bases left in between. The CDR3 spells CASSGGAGGTDTQYF. In DNA form, the CDR3 reads TGTGCCAGCAGCGGGGGGGCGGGGGGCACAGATACGCAGTATTTT.

This chain links TRBV10-1 with TRBJ2-7; the D is unclear. Germline assignment: CDR1 WNHNN and CDR2 SYGVQD (reference sequence). CDR3 size: 12 residues. V dropped 6 bases and J dropped 6 bases, with 12 bases sitting between them. The CDR3 nucleotides are TGCGCCAGCAGGGCATCTACGGGCGAGCAGTACTTC. Its protein product is CASRASTGEQYF.

The rearrangement links TRBV28 to TRBJ2-5; the match to TRBD2 covers 9 bases. CDR1 MDHEN and CDR2 SYDVKM come from the germline V gene. The ends lost 7 bases at V and 5 bases at J; junction bases unmatched: 17. The CDR3 consists of 17 residues. The CDR3 bases are TGTGCCAGCAACACCAAGGGGGTTAGCGGGAGCGAGGAGACCCAGTACTTC. Translated, it gives CASNTKGVSGSEETQYF.

The chain uses TRBV15 and TRBJ2-5; tentative D call: TRBD1 (5 bases). CDR3 length: 13 residues. V lost 8 bases, J lost 2 bases, and 12 bases lay in between. In germline, CDR1 is LNHNV, CDR2 YYDKDF (reference sequence). This CDR3 is CATHDRVQETQYF. The CDR3 nucleotides are TGTGCCACCCACGACAGAGTACAAGAGACCCAGTACTTC.

The chain combines TRBV6-6 with TRBJ2-3, with 7 bases lining up with TRBD2. The CDR3 length is 16 residues. The V gene end was trimmed by 6 bases and the J gene end by 2 bases; junction bases not matched to a gene: 11. The germline CDR1 and CDR2 sequences are MNHNY and SVGAGI (reference sequence). DNA for the CDR3: TGTGCCAGCAGACCGGCCGAACGGGGGGTCACAGATACGCAGTATTTT. It specifies CASRPAERGVTDTQYF.